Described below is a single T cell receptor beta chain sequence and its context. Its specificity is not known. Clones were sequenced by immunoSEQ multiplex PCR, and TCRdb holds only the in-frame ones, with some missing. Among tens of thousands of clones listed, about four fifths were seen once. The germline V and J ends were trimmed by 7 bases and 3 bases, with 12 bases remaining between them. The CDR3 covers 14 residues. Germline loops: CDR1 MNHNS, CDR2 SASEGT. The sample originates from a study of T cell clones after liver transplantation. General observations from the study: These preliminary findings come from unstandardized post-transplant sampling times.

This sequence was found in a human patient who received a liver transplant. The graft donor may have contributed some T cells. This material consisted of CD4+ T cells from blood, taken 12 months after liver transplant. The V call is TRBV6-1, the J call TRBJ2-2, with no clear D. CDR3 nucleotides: TGTGCCAGCACGCGAGTGCCGGACACCGGGGAGCTGTTTTTT. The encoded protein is CASTRVPDTGELFF.